The entry that follows covers one TCR beta chain sequence. Primers: 60 Vbeta forward and 13 Jbeta reverse. TCRdb keeps only in-frame clones here, not all; method: immunoSEQ multiplex PCR. The sample has roughly 170,000 clones; roughly 78% are singletons. V was clipped by 1 base and J by 5 bases, with 15 bases between them. The CDR3 is 15 amino acids. Germline CDR1 reads SGDLS; CDR2 reads YYNGEE. The donors gave bone marrow, and they were healthy. The record originates from a study of cytomegalovirus exposure and HLA in healthy donors. The receptor was derived from a woman aged 50 to 60 in good health and CMV-seropositive. The gene calls are TRBV9 and TRBJ2-5, with D possibly TRBD2 on 5 matching bases. The sequenced material came from PBMCs. CDR3 bases: TGTGCCAGCAGCGTAACTCCTAGCCAGGCGGAGACCCAGTACTTC. This sequence encodes CASSVTPSQAETQYF. The full variable domain, rest sourced from reference TRBV9 and TRBJ2-5, is DSGVTQTPKHLITATGQRVTLRCSPRSGDLSVYWYQQSLDQGLQFLIQYYNGEERAKGNILERFSAQQFPDLHSELNLSSLELGDSALYFCASSVTPSQAETQYFGPGTRLLVL.